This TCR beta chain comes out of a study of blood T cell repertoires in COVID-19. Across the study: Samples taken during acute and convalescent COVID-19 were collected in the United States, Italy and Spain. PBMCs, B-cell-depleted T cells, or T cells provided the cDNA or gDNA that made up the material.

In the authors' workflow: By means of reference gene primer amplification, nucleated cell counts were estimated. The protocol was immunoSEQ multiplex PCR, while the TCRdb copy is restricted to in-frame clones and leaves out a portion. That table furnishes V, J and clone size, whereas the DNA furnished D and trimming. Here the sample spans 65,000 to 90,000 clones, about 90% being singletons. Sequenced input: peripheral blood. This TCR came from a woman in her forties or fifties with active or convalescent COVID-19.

Written as DNA, the CDR3 is TGCGCCAGCAGCTTGGCAAGTAGCGGGGTTGGCGAGCAGTACTTC. It specifies CASSLASSGVGEQYF. This chain links TRBV5-1 with TRBJ2-7; 8 bases map to TRBD2. Trimming took 0 bases from V and 6 from J; bases not matched to a gene: 8. CDR3 size: 15 residues. The germline V gene has CDR1 SGHRS and CDR2 YFSETQ.